Listed here are 17 T cell receptor beta chains from one sample, sequenced in a study of tumor and adjacent non-tumor tissue in lung cancer. RNA was extracted from bulk tissue without any cell sorting. A modified ARM-PCR protocol with three rounds of nested PCR amplified TCRbeta. TCRdb reprocessed the multiplex PCR reads with MiXCR, giving one entry per CDR3 protein. The profile shows more than 95,000 distinct CDR3 sequences, 55% to 75% of them singletons. The source material was lung tumor tissue. The source is a man between 25 and 39 years old with non-small cell lung cancer.

J is TRBJ1-5 and V is TRBV20-1, with unresolved D. V lost 2 bases, J lost 8 bases, and 19 bases lay in between. Germline values: CDR1 DFQATT, CDR2 SNEGSKA (reference sequence). The CDR3 spans 15 residues. The CDR3, as DNA: TGCAGTGCTAGAAGTGACGGGCGGGCGCCGGAGCCCCAGCATTTT. It yields the protein CSARSDGRAPEPQHF.

This clonotype was recorded a few times. Germline is not matched at one junction end, which may reflect a read error. This rearrangement joins TRBV7-9 to TRBJ2-3, with TRBD2 identical over 9 bases. The CDR3 is made up of 15 amino acids. In germline, CDR1 is SEHNR, CDR2 FQNEAQ (reference sequence). The CDR3 region is CTSSSLAGYTDTQYF. The CDR3, as DNA: TGTACCAGCAGCTCGCTAGCGGGATACACAGATACGCAGTATTTT.

This clonotype was found many times. The chain employs TRBV12-3 or TRBV12-4 and TRBJ2-5, with D tentatively TRBD2 (5 bases). The germline V and J ends were trimmed by 5 bases and 9 bases, with 13 bases remaining between them. The CDR3 is 12 amino acids. CDR3 amino acids: CASSPHRAAQYF. DNA for the CDR3: TGTGCCAGCAGTCCCCACCGAGCGGCCCAGTACTTC.

The genes are TRBV20-1 and TRBJ1-1, with a possible D match to TRBD1 (5 bases). Per the germline V gene, CDR1 is DFQATT and CDR2 is SNEGSKA (reference sequence). The CDR3 runs to 13 residues. V gave up 3 bases and J gave up 7 bases, with 15 bases separating them. CDR3 region: CSASRTGGVEAFF. CDR3 nucleotide sequence: TGCAGTGCTAGCCGAACGGGGGGGGTTGAAGCTTTCTTT.

This clonotype was observed once. This may stem from a read error, because a much larger clone lies one nucleotide away. The V and J genes are TRBV29-1 and TRBJ2-1, with D unclear. This CDR3 is built from 11 residues. CDR1 is SQVTM, CDR2 ANQGSEA, per germline. The chain's CDR3 is CSVRSYKEQFF. The CDR3 bases are TGCAGCGTCCGCTCCTACAAAGAGCAGTTCTTC.

Turning to this clonotype: A much larger clone sits a single nucleotide away, making a read error possible. The chain links TRBV12-5 to TRBJ1-2, with a weak D call TRBD1 (5 bases). The CDR3 has 13 residues. Germline assignment: CDR1 LGHNT and CDR2 FRNRAP. DNA of the CDR3: TGTGTTAGTGGTTTCGGAGGGGAGTATGGCTACACCTTC. It encodes CVSGFGGEYGYTF.

A note on this clonotype: This may come from a read error, since a much larger clone is one base off. The chain has TRBV12-3 or TRBV12-4 and TRBJ1-2; D gene ambiguous. The CDR3 totals 14 residues. Between the trimmed V and J ends, which lost 2 bases and 6 bases, there was a span of 13 bases. In DNA, the CDR3 is TGTGCCAGCAGTTTATCTTTGTCGGCGGATGGCTACACCTTC. Its protein product is CASSLSLSADGYTF.

Notes on this clonotype: The junction differs from germline at one of its ends, possibly a read error. The CDR3 DNA reads TGTGCCAGCAGAAGACAGGGGGAAGTTTTCTTT. It codes for CASRRQGEVFF. The chain recombines TRBV11-2 with TRBJ1-1, with 9 bases fitting TRBD1. CDR3 size: 11 residues. Germline assignment: CDR1 SGHAT and CDR2 FQNNGV.

With respect to this clonotype: This may arise from a read error, as a much more abundant clone is one base away. This rearrangement joins TRBV6-1 to TRBJ1-2, with D perhaps matching TRBD1 (6 bases). Germline V lookup: CDR1 MNHNS, CDR2 SASEGT. The CDR3 has 13 residues. CDR3 coding DNA: TGTGCCAGCAGTGTACAGGGTACCTATGACTACACCTTC. Residues: CASSVQGTYDYTF.

Sample share makes this clonotype medium-sized. This chain joins TRBV20-1 and TRBJ2-7, with a weak D call TRBD1 (7 bases). The CDR3 spans 13 residues. Deletions cut 7 bases from V and 3 bases from J, with 16 bases between. Germline assignment: CDR1 DFQATT and CDR2 SNEGSKA (reference sequence). CDR3 residues: CSVRRQGGYEQYF. CDR3 bases: TGCAGTGTCAGACGGCAGGGGGGCTACGAGCAGTACTTC.

This clonotype occurred a few times. A much larger clone lies one base from this, so it may be a read error. The CDR3 bases are TGTGCCATCAGTTACTCCTCGCTAACGGGTTCACCCCTCCACTTT. Translation: CAISYSSLTGSPLHF. This sequence joins TRBV6-6 and TRBJ1-6; D is unresolved. CDR3 length: 15 residues. Germline V CDR1 and CDR2: MNHNY, SVGAGI (reference sequence).

On this clonotype itself: A read error may account for a junction end that differs from germline. The rearrangement joins TRBV5-1 to TRBJ2-3, with D unclear. Germline-derived CDR1 and CDR2 are SGHRS and YFSETQ. The CDR3 runs to 15 residues. CDR3 residues: CANSLISANTDTQYF. The CDR3 nucleotides are TGCGCCAACAGCTTGATATCCGCGAACACAGATACGCAGTATTTT.

As to this clonotype: A much more abundant neighbour one base away suggests this may be a read error. The chain carries TRBV20-1 and TRBJ1-6; D perhaps matches TRBD1 (6 bases). The CDR3 covers 15 residues. Looked up from germline, CDR1 is DFQATT and CDR2 is SNEGSKA (reference sequence). CDR3 in amino acids: CSARDKRGWNSPLYF. CDR3 in DNA: TGCAGTGCTAGAGATAAGAGGGGGTGGAATTCACCCCTCTACTTT.

With respect to this clonotype: A much bigger clone sits one base away, suggesting this may be a read error. This chain joins TRBV12-3 or TRBV12-4 and TRBJ2-5; D unresolved. This CDR3 is built from 13 residues. CDR3 nucleotides: TGTGCCAGCAGTGCCCGGAACGAAGAGATCCAGTACTTC. Protein product: CASSARNEEIQYF.

This clonotype was recorded at least ten times. This rearrangement joins TRBV7-2 to TRBJ2-7; tentatively, D is TRBD2 (5 bases). V was pared by 5 bases and J by 3 bases, with 17 bases between. The CDR3 has 15 residues. Germline lookup yields CDR1 SGHTA and CDR2 FQGNSA. The CDR3 coding sequence is TGTGCCAGCAGCCCGGGGTTCTCGCGGCACTACGAGCAGTACTTC. Translation: CASSPGFSRHYEQYF.

This clonotype occurred many times. This chain uses TRBV20-1 with TRBJ2-2; D ambiguous. This CDR3 spans 12 amino acids. V was pared by 0 bases and J by 4 bases, with 3 bases between. The V gene's germline CDR1 is DFQATT and CDR2 SNEGSKA (reference sequence). CDR3: CSAREPTGELFF. The CDR3 nucleotides are TGCAGTGCTAGAGAACCCACCGGGGAGCTGTTTTTT.

This clonotype occurred many times. The chain recombines TRBV6-2 or TRBV6-3 with TRBJ2-7, with 11 bases that match TRBD1. The J segment lost 0 bases and the V segment lost 2 bases, leaving 3 bases of the junction unmatched. The CDR3 loop spans 16 amino acids. Germline V CDR1 and CDR2: MNHEY, SVGEGT. CDR3 nucleotides: TGTGCCAGCAGTTACGTCGGGACAGGGGGCTCCTACGAGCAGTACTTC. Its protein is CASSYVGTGGSYEQYF.